Shown below are 22 T cell receptor beta chains from a single sample sequenced in a study of cytomegalovirus exposure and HLA in healthy donors (dated by TCRdb to the late 2010s). The protocol used for the library was the immunoSEQ multiplex PCR assay. A mixture of 60 forward primers for TCR Vbeta segments and 13 reverse primers for TCR Jbeta segments was used in the multiplex PCR. In its TCRdb copy, this immuneACCESS table keeps in-frame sequences only and misses some clones. Where compared with another copy, unresolved V genes explain less than half of these, and the others have no known cause. Here the sample has about 190,000 clones; 84% occur a single time. Around 0.24% of the sample belongs to the ten largest clones. The source material was PBMCs. The origin of the receptors is a boy under 18 in good health and CMV-seronegative.

This clone was found once. This chain joins TRBV11-2 and TRBJ1-1, with a tentative D call TRBD1 (5 bases). The V end lost 5 bases, the J end lost 2 bases, and 15 bases lay between the germline ends. The CDR3 is 15 residues long. CDR1 and CDR2 (germline): SGHAT, FQNNGV. CDR3 bases: TGTGCCAGCAGCCCCCTGGGGGGGTTAAACACTGAAGCTTTCTTT. It codes for CASSPLGGLNTEAFF.

This chain joins TRBV9 and TRBJ1-2; 9 positions match TRBD1. The germline CDR1 and CDR2 sequences are SGDLS and YYNGEE. CDR3 size: 15 residues. Trimming took 0 bases from V and 9 from J; bases not matched to a gene: 9. For the CDR3, the DNA is TGTGCCAGCAGCGTAGCTGGACAGGGGTGGGGAAGCTACACCTTC. Translating gives CASSVAGQGWGSYTF.

CDR3 in amino acids: CASSKGQGERKEKLFF. CDR3 coding DNA: TGTGCCAGCAGCAAGGGACAGGGGGAGAGAAAAGAAAAACTGTTTTTT. The rearrangement joins TRBV21-1 to TRBJ1-4; TRBD1 is the table's D call, not checked against the DNA. TRBV21-1 is classified as a pseudogene. This CDR3 comprises 16 residues.

The V gene is TRBV19, the J gene TRBJ1-1; 7 bases match TRBD1. CDR1 and CDR2 from the germline V gene are LNHDA and SQIVND (reference sequence). V lost 5 bases and J lost 0; bases outside the gene matches: 9. This CDR3 has 16 amino acids. As DNA, the CDR3 is TGTGCCAGTAGTCCGGACAGGACCGTCATGAACACTGAAGCTTTCTTT. Amino acid sequence: CASSPDRTVMNTEAFF. Drawing the rest from reference TRBV19 and TRBJ1-1, the complete variable domain is DGGITQSPKYLFRKEGQNVTLSCEQNLNHDAMYWYRQDPGQGLRLIYYSQIVNDFQKGDIAEGYSVSREKKESFPLTVTSAQKNPTAFYLCASSPDRTVMNTEAFFGQGTRLTVV.

The chain employs TRBV30 and TRBJ2-7; D is perhaps TRBD2 (6 bases). Germline CDR1 and CDR2: GTSNPN and SVGIG (reference sequence). The CDR3 sequence is 13 residues long. V gave up 3 bases and J gave up 4 bases, with 13 bases separating them. The CDR3 loop reads CAWRAEGLYEQYF. CDR3 DNA sequence: TGTGCCTGGAGGGCGGAGGGCCTGTACGAGCAGTACTTC.

V is TRBV2 and J is TRBJ2-7; a weak D match, TRBD1 (5 bases). V dropped 7 bases and J dropped 3 bases, with 13 bases sitting between them. Germline V CDR1 and CDR2: SNHLY, FYNNEI. This CDR3 region has 13 residues. The CDR3 is CASKLEGVYEQYF. The CDR3, as DNA: TGTGCCAGCAAACTGGAAGGGGTCTACGAGCAGTACTTC.

The V call is TRBV5-6, the J call TRBJ2-7; weak D call: TRBD2 (6 bases). Trimming left V 4 bases short and J 7 bases short, with 18 bases between. Germline V gives CDR1 SGHDT, CDR2 YYEEEE. The CDR3 sequence is 14 residues long. The chain's CDR3 is CASSPPGVSLEQYF. For the CDR3, the DNA is TGTGCCAGCAGCCCACCGGGAGTCTCTTTGGAGCAGTACTTC.

The chain combines TRBV19 with TRBJ1-2, with 8 nucleotides matching TRBD1. The CDR3 has 13 residues. The ends lost 7 bases at V and 7 bases at J; junction bases unmatched: 8. Germline V gene sequence: CDR1 LNHDA, CDR2 SQIVND (reference sequence). The CDR3 protein is CASIEAGGRGYTF. CDR3 nucleotides: TGTGCCAGTATCGAAGCAGGGGGCCGTGGCTACACCTTC.

V and J are TRBV4-3 and TRBJ2-7, with 12 bases aligning to TRBD1. This CDR3 has 16 amino acids. J gave up 6 bases and V 0 bases, and 6 bases lay outside the gene matches. Looked up from germline, CDR1 is LGHNA and CDR2 is YSLEER. The CDR3 DNA reads as TGCGCCAGCAGCCAAGATGTGGGACAGGGGGCGAGCGAGCAGTACTTC. Translating gives CASSQDVGQGASEQYF.

In this sample, this clone turned up once. The V call is TRBV5-5, the J call TRBJ2-3; maybe TRBD2 (6 bases). This CDR3 spans 14 amino acids. The germline gives CDR1 SGHKS, CDR2 YYEKEE (reference sequence). V lost 4 bases and J 1 base, leaving 10 bases between the germline ends. The CDR3 loop reads CASSPEGGTDTQYF. The CDR3 bases are TGTGCCAGCAGCCCGGAGGGAGGCACAGATACGCAGTATTTT. Full variable domain (missing parts from reference TRBV5-5 and TRBJ2-3): DAGVTQSPTHLIKTRGQQVTLRCSPISGHKSVSWYQQVLGQGPQFIFQYYEKEERGRGNFPDRFSARQFPNYSSELNVNALLLGDSALYLCASSPEGGTDTQYFGPGTRLTVL.

This sequence joins TRBV6-6 and TRBJ2-1; D unclear. This CDR3 has 12 residues. Trimming took 0 bases from V and 9 from J, leaving 6 bases between them. Germline loops: CDR1 MNHNY, CDR2 SVGAGI (reference sequence). The CDR3 DNA follows: TGTGCCAGCAGTTACTCTGAGGCTGAGCAGTTCTTC. Translation gives CASSYSEAEQFF.

J is TRBJ1-4 and V is TRBV7-9; D unclear. This CDR3 is 16 amino acids long. The germline V and J ends were trimmed by 5 bases and 3 bases, with 16 bases remaining between them. Germline values: CDR1 SEHNR, CDR2 FQNEAQ (reference sequence). The CDR3: CASSHISVAANEKLFF. CDR3 sequence (DNA): TGTGCCAGCAGCCACATATCTGTAGCGGCTAATGAAAAACTGTTTTTT.

The chain carries TRBV27 and TRBJ1-2; TRBD1 agrees at 10 bases. Trimming took 2 bases from V and 8 from J; bases not matched to a gene: 5. There are 14 residues in the CDR3. CDR1 and CDR2 (germline): MNHEY, SMNVEV (reference sequence). The CDR3: CASSLGQGVRGYTF. The DNA of the CDR3 is TGTGCCAGCAGTTTAGGACAGGGGGTTAGAGGCTACACCTTC.

The count of this clone is one. This chain uses TRBV5-1 with TRBJ1-1, with D perhaps TRBD1 (5 bases). This CDR3 has 16 amino acids. Germline loops: CDR1 SGHRS, CDR2 YFSETQ. V lost 6 bases and J lost 1, with 19 bases in between. CDR3 amino acids: CASTERPGLRNTEAFF. The CDR3 coding sequence is TGCGCCAGCACTGAAAGACCGGGACTCCGGAACACTGAAGCTTTCTTT.

CDR3 bases: TGTGCCAGCAGCCAGGGACAGCCATCACCCCAGCATTTT. Protein product: CASSQGQPSPQHF. J is TRBJ1-5 and V is TRBV28, with 7 bases that match TRBD1. This CDR3 has 13 residues. J lost 10 bases, V lost 6 bases, and 9 bases had no gene match. The germline V gene has CDR1 MDHEN and CDR2 SYDVKM.

The V call is TRBV12-5, the J call TRBJ1-5; D not resolved. This CDR3 has 13 amino acids. From germline, CDR1 is LGHNT and CDR2 FRNRAP. V lost 7 bases and J lost 5, with 12 bases in between. Written as DNA, the CDR3 is TGTGCTAGTGCTAAACCAGGCGATCAGCCCCAGCATTTT. This translates into CASAKPGDQPQHF.

V is TRBV13 and J is TRBJ1-4; the D gene is possibly TRBD1 (5 bases). The CDR3 has 15 residues. V was trimmed by 5 bases and J by 4 bases, leaving 14 bases between them. Germline V gives CDR1 PRHDT, CDR2 FYEKMQ (reference sequence). The CDR3: CASSEKGVGNEKLFF. Written as DNA, the CDR3 is TGTGCCAGCAGCGAAAAAGGGGTTGGTAATGAAAAACTGTTTTTT.

This rearrangement joins TRBV6-6 to TRBJ1-1; D remains ambiguous. V lost 2 bases to trimming and J lost 5 bases, with 6 bases between them. This CDR3 is 12 amino acids long. CDR1 MNHNY and CDR2 SVGAGI come from the germline V gene (reference sequence). The CDR3 DNA is TGTGCCAGCAGTTACGGAGCAACTGAAGCTTTCTTT. This translates into CASSYGATEAFF.

This chain uses TRBV29-1 with TRBJ1-2; D is ambiguous. CDR1 SQVTM and CDR2 ANQGSEA come from the germline V gene. The CDR3 totals 16 residues. V was trimmed by 0 bases and J by 6 bases, leaving 20 bases between them. The CDR3 loop reads CSVEDQVSRYSDGYTF. In nucleotides, the CDR3 is TGCAGCGTTGAAGATCAGGTTTCCAGGTACTCGGATGGCTACACCTTC.

This clone has only one observation. This CDR3 reads CASSLGVQGARETQYF. The CDR3 nucleotides read TGTGCCAGCAGCTTAGGGGTACAGGGGGCCCGGGAGACCCAGTACTTC. The chain couples TRBV7-2 to TRBJ2-5; 9 nucleotides match TRBD1. The CDR3 is made up of 16 amino acids. Losses at the gene ends were 1 base for V and 5 bases for J; bases not matched to a gene: 8. The V gene's germline CDR1 is SGHTA and CDR2 FQGNSA.

This chain joins TRBV9 and TRBJ2-1, with TRBD2 matching 11 bases. Unmatched junction bases numbered 10, after V lost 0 bases and J lost 5 bases. This CDR3 contains 18 residues. The germline V gene encodes CDR1 SGDLS and CDR2 YYNGEE. The CDR3 bases are TGTGCCAGCAGCGTAGGAGACTACCGACTAGCGGGGAACAATGAGCAGTTCTTC. This translates into CASSVGDYRLAGNNEQFF.

The chain is built from TRBV28 and TRBJ2-7; 10 nucleotides match TRBD1. Trimming at V came to 6 bases and at J to 4 bases, leaving 9 bases not matched to a gene. The CDR3 is 15 amino acids. Per germline, CDR1 MDHEN and CDR2 SYDVKM. The CDR3 nucleotides are TGTGCCAGCAGCCTCCGGGACAGGGGTGGTTACGAGCAGTACTTC. This sequence encodes CASSLRDRGGYEQYF.